The present T cell receptor beta chain was sequenced within a study of a mutant IDH1 vaccine in newly diagnosed glioma. Background on the study: Pretreatment consisted of radiotherapy, temozolomide, or both, with most receiving both. V12 occurred at week 35 and V13 at week 47.

Details on this clone: Its specificity is not known.

CDR1 is SEHNR and CDR2 is FQNEAQ in the germline V gene (reference sequence). V shed 6 bases and J shed 2 bases, with 18 bases lying between them. The CDR3 is 16 amino acids. Measured with immunoSEQ multiplex PCR; TCRdb has only the in-frame clones, and not every one. The sample includes roughly 56,000 clones, around three quarters of them seen just once. Time point specified: week 47, end of study. One vaccine dose held 300 ug of mutant IDH1 20-mer peptide and came with topical imiquimod. Patients had eight vaccinations, in weeks 1, 3, 5, 7, 11, 15, 19 and 23. The donors' diagnosis was new WHO grade 3 or 4 astrocytoma that was IDH1-mutant and ATRX-lost.

The sequencing here drew on PBMCs, taken from a glioma patient whose treatment included an IDH1 peptide vaccine. This clonotype was sampled from a woman between 40 and 55 years old with glioma. Some clones in this sample may be carry-over from other donors' samples. V and J are TRBV7-9 and TRBJ2-3; D is ambiguous. The CDR3 is CASRPKAAPPTDTQYF. CDR3 DNA: TGTGCCAGCAGACCCAAGGCGGCCCCGCCCACAGATACGCAGTATTTT. The variable domain in full, completed from reference TRBV7-9 and TRBJ2-3, reads DTGVSQNPRHKITKRGQNVTFRCDPISEHNRLYWYRQTLGQGPEFLTYFQNEAQLEKSRLLSDRFSAERPKGSFSTLEIQRTEQGDSAMYLCASRPKAAPPTDTQYFGPGTRLTVL.